This record concerns one T cell receptor (beta chain) sequence. The antigen remains unidentified. The entry originates in a study of T cell repertoires in cytomegalovirus infection. The overall study: In public TCR beta signatures, there were indications of both CMV infection and matching HLA type.

Trimming removed 10 bases at V and 0 bases at J, with 13 bases between. Per the germline V gene, CDR1 is ENHRY and CDR2 is SYGVKD. The CDR3 has 14 residues. Via MiXCR, TCRdb re-called the reads, giving one row per CDR3 protein. This repertoire shows more than 400,000 distinct CDR3 sequences, roughly 29% found once; its top ten account for over 10%. Overall study results and limits: CMV-specific HLA-C-restricted TCR beta clonotypes dominated the ex vivo response.

The clonotype comes from a human donor in good health (CMV status not recorded). Some clones in this sample may be carry-over from other donors' samples. Sequenced: PBMCs. This chain links TRBV10-3 with TRBJ2-1, with D perhaps matching TRBD1 (6 bases). CDR3 region: CATSSDSSYNEQFF. CDR3 coding DNA: TGTGCCACCTCTTCGGACAGCTCCTACAATGAGCAGTTCTTC.